One sample yielded the 7 T cell receptor beta chains listed below, sequenced in a study of regulatory T cells in long-lasting Graves disease. Time point specified: newly diagnosed GD, antithyroid drugs for less than 3 months. RNA isolated from PBMCs was used to make the TCR library. TCR beta libraries were built with iRepertoire HTBI primers and Arm-PCR of CDR3 regions. Using its own MiXCR run on the multiplex PCR reads, TCRdb lists one record per CDR3 protein. The table records about 470,000 distinct CDR3 sequences, approximately 15% of them present only once. The sample also formed part of further work on T cells in Graves' hyperthyroidism and ophthalmopathy.

The material sequenced was peripheral blood mononuclear cells (PBMCs), taken at new diagnosis, from a patient treated with antithyroid drugs. All receptors come from a woman in her twenties or thirties with Graves disease.

This clonotype has at least ten counts. The gene calls are TRBV3-1 and TRBJ2-5; TRBD2 aligns across 12 bases. Germline values: CDR1 LGHDT, CDR2 YNNKEL (reference sequence). J lost 5 bases, V lost 2 bases, and 3 bases had no gene match. This CDR3 has 15 residues. CDR3 in amino acids: CASSQTSGRWETQYF. CDR3 in DNA: TGTGCCAGCAGCCAAACTAGCGGGAGGTGGGAGACCCAGTACTTC.

Relative to its sample, this clonotype is medium-sized. The chain links TRBV5-6 to TRBJ2-2; 8 bases map to TRBD2. From germline, CDR1 is SGHDT and CDR2 YYEEEE. The CDR3 is made up of 16 amino acids. After removal of 4 bases from V and 5 bases from J, the junction contained 10 bases not matched to a gene. The CDR3 loop reads CASSPPGSGGTGELFF. The CDR3 nucleotides are TGTGCCAGCAGCCCGCCCGGGTCGGGAGGGACCGGGGAGCTGTTTTTT.

V is TRBV11-1 and J is TRBJ1-1, with D possibly matching TRBD1 (5 bases). The CDR3 has 13 amino acids. Trimming removed 2 bases at V and 10 bases at J, with 14 bases between. Germline values: CDR1 SGHAT, CDR2 FQDESV (reference sequence). The CDR3 DNA sequence: TGTGCCAGCAGCTTATCACGTAGGGGCACAGCTTTCTTT. It is translated as CASSLSRRGTAFF.

The V gene is TRBV3-1, the J gene TRBJ2-5, with D perhaps TRBD2 (6 bases). CDR3 size: 12 residues. CDR1 is LGHDT, CDR2 YNNKEL, per germline (reference sequence). V lost 8 bases and J 5 bases, leaving 12 bases between the germline ends. CDR3: CASSRDFETQYF. CDR3 sequence (DNA): TGTGCCAGCTCTCGGGACTTTGAGACCCAGTACTTC.

This clonotype was seen a handful of times. The V and J genes are TRBV2 and TRBJ2-3; D not resolved. The CDR3 sequence is 15 residues long. V lost 3 bases and J 1 base, leaving 11 bases between the germline ends. CDR1 is SNHLY, CDR2 FYNNEI, per germline. The DNA of the CDR3 is TGTGCCAGCAGTGAGGAAAGGACCCGCACAGATACGCAGTATTTT. Protein product: CASSEERTRTDTQYF.

The V gene is TRBV24-1, the J gene TRBJ1-2; D not certain. The CDR3 has 10 residues. Trimming stripped 8 bases from V and 5 bases from J, with 5 bases between. In germline, CDR1 is KGHDR, CDR2 SFDVKD. The CDR3 reads CATTGYGYTF. The CDR3 nucleotides are TGTGCCACCACGGGGTATGGCTACACCTTC.

This clonotype was counted many times. This CDR3 reads CASSPHTSLVADTQYF. The CDR3 coding sequence is TGTGCCAGCAGCCCCCACACCAGCTTAGTGGCGGATACGCAGTATTTT. J is TRBJ2-3 and V is TRBV28; no clear D. V was pared by 6 bases and J by 6 bases, with 22 bases between. The V gene's germline CDR1 is MDHEN and CDR2 SYDVKM. The CDR3 spans 16 residues.